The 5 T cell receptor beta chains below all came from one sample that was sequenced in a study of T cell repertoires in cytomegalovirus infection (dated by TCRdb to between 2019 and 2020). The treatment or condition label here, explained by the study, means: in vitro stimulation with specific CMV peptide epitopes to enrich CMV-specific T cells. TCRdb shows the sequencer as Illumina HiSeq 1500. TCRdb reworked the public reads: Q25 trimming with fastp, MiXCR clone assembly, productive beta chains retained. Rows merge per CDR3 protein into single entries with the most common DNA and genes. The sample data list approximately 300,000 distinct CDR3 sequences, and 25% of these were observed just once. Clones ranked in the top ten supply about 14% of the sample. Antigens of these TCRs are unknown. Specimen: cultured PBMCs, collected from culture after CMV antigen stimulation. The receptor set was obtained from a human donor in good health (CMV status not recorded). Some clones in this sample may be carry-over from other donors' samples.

The DNA of the CDR3 is TGTGCCAGCAGCCGCGGGACAACTAACACCGGGGAGCTGTTTTTT. Its translation: CASSRGTTNTGELFF. The rearrangement uses TRBV7-2 and TRBJ2-2, with D possibly called TRBD1 or TRBD2 (6 bases each). This CDR3 comprises 15 residues. The V gene lost 5 bases and the J gene lost 2 bases, with 12 bases spanning the gap. Germline lookup yields CDR1 SGHTA and CDR2 FQGNSA.

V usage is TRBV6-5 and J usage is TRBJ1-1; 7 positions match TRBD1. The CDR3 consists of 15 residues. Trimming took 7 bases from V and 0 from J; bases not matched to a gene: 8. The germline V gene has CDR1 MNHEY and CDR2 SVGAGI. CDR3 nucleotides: TGTGCCAGCACCCGACCCGGGACAGTGAACACTGAAGCTTTCTTT. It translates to CASTRPGTVNTEAFF.

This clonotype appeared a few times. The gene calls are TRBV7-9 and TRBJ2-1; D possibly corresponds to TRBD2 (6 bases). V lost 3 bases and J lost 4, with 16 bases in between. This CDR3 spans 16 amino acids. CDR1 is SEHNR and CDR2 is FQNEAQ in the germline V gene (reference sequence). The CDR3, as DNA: TGTGCCAGCAGCTTCCCACTCCAGCGGGTATACAATGAGCAGTTCTTC. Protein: CASSFPLQRVYNEQFF.

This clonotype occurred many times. The CDR3 DNA reads TGTGCCAGCAGCTTGTCGGGGAGGCAAGGTGAGCAGTTCTTC. Protein sequence: CASSLSGRQGEQFF. The chain combines TRBV11-3 with TRBJ2-1; a weak D match, TRBD2 (6 bases). V lost 3 bases and J 9 bases, leaving 15 bases between the germline ends. Germline V gene data show CDR1 as SGHNT and CDR2 as YENEEA. The CDR3 runs to 14 residues.

The CDR3 region has the DNA TGTGCCAGCAGTGACACCCGGACGGCCACAGATACGCAGTATTTT. Protein product: CASSDTRTATDTQYF. This chain connects TRBV6-4 to TRBJ2-3, with no clear D. CDR1 and CDR2 from the germline V gene are MRHNA and SNTAGT. V lost 2 bases, J lost 2 bases, and 11 bases lay in between. The CDR3 spans 15 residues.